This T cell receptor beta chain appears in the sequencing data of a study of T cells after posttransplantation cyclophosphamide (dated by TCRdb to about 2016). Context from the whole study: The study tracked T cell repertoire reconstitution by TRB sequencing after myeloablative bone marrow transplantation using posttransplantation cyclophosphamide as GVHD prophylaxis. Blood from all 35 or so PTCy patients with 1-year posttransplant specimens was subjected to TRB sequencing. Because TRA and TRB clonality were tightly correlated in fewer than ten samples, subsequent TCR analyses were focused on TRB only. Antigen receptor sequencing covered samples from some 36 PTCy-treated patients and 16 of their related bone marrow donors. Public TRB sequences were checked against a database of over 3,500 sequences associated with responses to pathogens, tumor antigens, self-antigens and alloantigens. In 3 patients, up to about 3 additional blood samples taken between 2 and 5.2 years after transplant also underwent TRB sequencing, as did pretransplant blood from 4 patients. Results the study describes overall, beyond this receptor: The TRB repertoires of T cells infiltrating skin or GI tract showed only limited overlap with the TRB repertoires of T cells in blood. Across fewer than 50 patients, recipient CMV seropositivity and CMV reactivation were highly associated with TRB clonality; PTCy diversity was similar to CNI/methotrexate controls. Donor-recipient similarity was low at 1-2 months but increased during the first year, and donor CD8+ memory clones often dominated later blood repertoires.

CDR1 is given as ENHRY and CDR2 as SYGVKD, both from the germline V gene. The trim is 3 bases for V and 2 bases for J, with a gap of 11 bases between the germline ends. Its CDR3 holds 15 amino acids, cysteine through phenylalanine. The kept DNA is CDR3 alone, 45 bases in frame from the first base. The sample holds a few counts of this clone. Its recognized antigen is unknown. Base qualities are not recorded, but no much larger clone differs from it by a single base. TRB sequencing used genomic DNA with the immunoSEQ assay at survey resolution or the hsTCRB kit. The authors processed their data as follows. Initial read processing used immunoSEQ software, and repertoire analyses used the LymphoSeq R package. Clonality was computed as 1 minus normalized Shannon entropy; Gini coefficient was also calculated for each TRB dataset. To infer phenotypes in unsorted samples, TRB sequences from sorted subsets of the recipient or donor were mapped onto the unsorted samples of the same recipient. TCRdb took over this immuneACCESS table, retaining in-frame rearrangements with V and J assigned. Such tables are incomplete; in checked studies, under half of the missing clones stem from an unresolved V gene, and the remainder is unexplained. Clone size and V and J calls were adopted from that table, with D and trimming inferred from the DNA. The table for this sample lists about 12,000 clones; roughly 2% of them were counted only once. The ten largest clones represent roughly 16% of the sample.

This specimen's treatment or condition label, interpreted: high-dose cyclophosphamide on days +3 and +4 as single-agent GVHD prophylaxis. Patients in the PTCy group got busulfan and fludarabine conditioning, a marrow graft from a related or unrelated donor, and cyclophosphamide on days +3 and +4. PTCy-treated patients were drawn from a prospective multi-institutional clinical trial. Peripheral blood and bone marrow mononuclear cells were isolated by Ficoll-Hypaque density centrifugation and cryopreserved. This TCR derives from a male patient aged 30 to 39 who received an allogeneic stem cell transplant from a related donor, was CMV-positive, and had no GVHD. The graft donor may be the source of some T cells after a transplant. This sample comprised PBMCs, obtained after allogeneic stem cell transplant with posttransplant cyclophosphamide. The chain employs TRBV10-3 and TRBJ2-1, and the D gene may be TRBD1, 5 bases matching. The CDR3 protein sequence reads: CAISDPRATYNEQFF. The DNA sequence is TGTGCCATCAGTGATCCCAGGGCAACCTACAATGAGCAGTTCTTC.